A single sample is the source of the 32 T cell receptor beta chains below, sequenced in a study of blood T cells in healthy people across ages. A second roughly 6 to 12 cycle PCR used barcoded and J-beta primers. TCRdb re-called the 5' RACE reads through MiXCR, storing one row per CDR3 protein. The sample includes around 1.1 million distinct CDR3 sequences, 30% to 40% seen only once; the top ten take under 15%. Sequencing used blood. These receptor sequences come from a young man in good health.

This clonotype was found a few times. The V and J genes are TRBV3-1 and TRBJ2-3; D may be TRBD2 (7 bases). V was trimmed by 1 base and J by 6 bases, leaving 17 bases between them. This CDR3 spans 16 amino acids. Germline CDR1 LGHDT, CDR2 YNNKEL (reference sequence). The CDR3 reads CASSQVSGGLNDTQYF. Here the CDR3 DNA reads TGTGCCAGCAGCCAAGTCTCGGGGGGCCTAAATGATACGCAGTATTTT.

The rearrangement uses TRBV3-1 and TRBJ2-1; 8 positions match TRBD1. Germline-derived CDR1 and CDR2 are LGHDT and YNNKEL (reference sequence). The CDR3 is made up of 17 amino acids. The junction had 7 bases not matched to a gene; V was cut back by 2 bases and J by 1 base. CDR3 loop: CASSQSYRGSSYNEQFF. DNA of the CDR3: TGTGCCAGCAGCCAAAGTTACAGGGGGTCATCCTACAATGAGCAGTTCTTC.

The genes are TRBV6-2 or TRBV6-3 and TRBJ1-5; D not certain. With 6 bases removed from V and 9 bases from J, the gap between germline ends came to 15 bases. Germline CDR1 and CDR2: MNHEY and SVGEGT. This CDR3 is built from 13 residues. The CDR3 DNA reads TGTGCCAGCAGCCAGGCGCGGACGCGGCCCCAGCATTTT. Translated, it gives CASSQARTRPQHF.

The chain combines TRBV14 with TRBJ1-2; the D gene is possibly TRBD1 (6 bases). The V end lost 0 bases, the J end lost 7 bases, and 9 bases lay between the germline ends. Germline V gene sequence: CDR1 SGHDN, CDR2 FVKESK. The length of the CDR3 is 13 residues. The CDR3 protein is CASSQDDRSGYTF. CDR3 in DNA: TGTGCCAGCAGCCAAGATGACAGGAGTGGCTACACCTTC.

The chain links TRBV9 to TRBJ2-7; a possible D gene is TRBD2 (6 bases). Trimming left V 1 base short and J 7 bases short, with 15 bases between. CDR1 is SGDLS, CDR2 YYNGEE, per germline. This CDR3 is 14 amino acids long. CDR3: CASSVSGSHNEQYF. The CDR3, as DNA: TGTGCCAGCAGCGTAAGCGGGTCCCACAATGAGCAGTACTTC.

This clonotype was seen a few times. The chain is built from TRBV3-1 and TRBJ2-3; TRBD1 or TRBD2 may be the D gene (5 bases each). The length of the CDR3 is 16 residues. The V gene's germline CDR1 is LGHDT and CDR2 YNNKEL (reference sequence). V lost 2 bases and J 3 bases, leaving 15 bases between the germline ends. CDR3 residues: CASSQRPGRNTDTQYF. Here the CDR3 DNA reads TGTGCCAGCAGCCAACGACCGGGACGGAATACAGATACGCAGTATTTT.

The chain carries TRBV7-9 and TRBJ2-1, with TRBD1 matching over 8 bases. Looked up from germline, CDR1 is SEHNR and CDR2 is FQNEAQ (reference sequence). The ends lost 4 bases at V and 3 bases at J; junction bases unmatched: 5. The CDR3 loop spans 15 amino acids. CDR3 loop: CASSSGQENYNEQFF. In nucleotides, the CDR3 is TGTGCCAGCAGCTCGGGACAGGAAAACTACAATGAGCAGTTCTTC.

The chain employs TRBV6-1 and TRBJ1-2; D is possibly TRBD1 (6 bases). V lost 6 bases and J 5 bases, leaving 16 bases between the germline ends. The CDR3 totals 14 residues. The germline gives CDR1 MNHNS, CDR2 SASEGT. The CDR3 region has the DNA TGTGCCAGCAGCACGCAGACAGGCGGGTATGGCTACACCTTC. This gives the protein CASSTQTGGYGYTF.

This clonotype was counted a few times. V usage is TRBV7-2 and J usage is TRBJ1-2; possible D gene TRBD1, 6 bases. V lost 6 bases and J lost 1, with 9 bases in between. The germline gives CDR1 SGHTA, CDR2 FQGNSA. The length of the CDR3 is 13 residues. CDR3 sequence (DNA): TGTGCCAGCAGACAGGGAGATAACTATGGCTACACCTTC. It translates to CASRQGDNYGYTF.

Points on this clonotype: Compared with germline, one end of the junction differs, possibly owing to a read error. The chain carries TRBV14 and TRBJ1-6; a weak D match, TRBD1 (5 bases). The germline V gene encodes CDR1 SGHDN and CDR2 FVKESK. This CDR3 spans 15 amino acids. CDR3 amino acids: CASAQGSWDNSPPHF. As DNA, the CDR3 is TGTGCCAGTGCGCAGGGCTCGTGGGATAATTCACCCCCCCACTTT.

The CDR3 loop is CASSRLSTGTGLHEQFF. The CDR3 region has the DNA TGTGCCAGCAGCCGATTATCTACCGGGACAGGGTTACATGAGCAGTTCTTC. V usage is TRBV12-3 or TRBV12-4 and J usage is TRBJ2-1; 9 bases are shared with TRBD1. V dropped 6 bases and J dropped 8; count of bases not matched to a gene: 17. This CDR3 has 17 amino acids.

V and J are TRBV5-1 and TRBJ1-1; the match to TRBD1 covers 8 bases. Germline CDR1 SGHRS, CDR2 YFSETQ. The CDR3 consists of 14 residues. V trimming: 4 bases; J trimming: 4 bases; junction bases outside the gene matches: 6. CDR3 in DNA: TGCGCCAGCAGCCCGGACAGGGATATCACTGAAGCTTTCTTT. Amino acids: CASSPDRDITEAFF.

The chain carries TRBV20-1 and TRBJ2-3; 9 bases agree with TRBD1. V lost 7 bases and J lost 3; bases outside the gene matches: 8. CDR3 length equals 14 residues. The germline gives CDR1 DFQATT, CDR2 SNEGSKA (reference sequence). The chain's CDR3 is CSVKRDRVTDTQYF. CDR3 coding DNA: TGCAGTGTTAAGAGGGACAGGGTAACAGATACGCAGTATTTT.

The chain couples TRBV5-1 to TRBJ1-1, with TRBD1 matching 7 bases. The junction had 7 bases not matched to a gene; V was cut back by 4 bases and J by 4 bases. Germline CDR1 SGHRS, CDR2 YFSETQ. The CDR3 length is 14 residues. CDR3 in amino acids: CASSRTGRITEAFF. The CDR3 bases are TGCGCCAGCAGCCGGACAGGCCGAATCACTGAAGCTTTCTTT.

This clonotype was seen a handful of times. The chain is built from TRBV12-5 and TRBJ1-5; possibly TRBD1 for D (6 bases). This CDR3 has 15 amino acids. The germline V gene has CDR1 LGHNT and CDR2 FRNRAP. Trimming removed 4 bases at V and 4 bases at J, with 14 bases between. CDR3 protein: CASGSGAGPNQPQHF. The CDR3 DNA is TGTGCTAGTGGTTCAGGGGCAGGGCCTAATCAGCCCCAGCATTTT.

The chain is built from TRBV7-9 and TRBJ2-3; D unclear. This CDR3 region has 12 residues. Germline assignment: CDR1 SEHNR and CDR2 FQNEAQ (reference sequence). With 5 bases removed from V and 6 bases from J, the gap between germline ends came to 9 bases. The CDR3 DNA follows: TGTGCCAGCAGCCCCTTCGAGGATACGCAGTATTTT. Its translation: CASSPFEDTQYF.

This clonotype was observed once. The chain uses TRBV10-3 and TRBJ1-1; perhaps TRBD1 as D (5 bases). This CDR3 comprises 14 residues. Trimming pared 7 bases from V and 4 bases from J, leaving 16 bases between. Germline CDR1 is ENHRY and CDR2 is SYGVKD. CDR3 nucleotides: TGTGCCATCACTCTCGGAGGGGATGTCACTGAAGCTTTCTTT. Its protein is CAITLGGDVTEAFF.

This clonotype has just a few counts. The J gene is TRBJ2-1, the V gene TRBV30, with 10 bases identical to TRBD2. CDR3 size: 16 residues. CDR1 is GTSNPN and CDR2 is SVGIG in the germline V gene (reference sequence). The junction had 9 bases not matched to a gene; V was cut back by 3 bases and J by 4 bases. CDR3 loop: CAWRTLSGGWYNEQFF. The DNA for the CDR3 is TGTGCCTGGAGAACCCTTAGCGGGGGGTGGTACAATGAGCAGTTCTTC. Combining the CDR3 with reference TRBV30 and TRBJ2-1 gives the whole variable domain SQTIHQWPATLVQPVGSPLSLECTVEGTSNPNLYWYRQAAGRGLQLLFYSVGIGQISSEVPQNLSASRPQDRQFILSSKKLLLSDSGFYLCAWRTLSGGWYNEQFFGPGTRLTVL.

In nucleotides, the CDR3 is TGTGCCAGCAGCTCTGGACAGGGTAGAAGCCGGAGCTCCTACAATGAGCAGTTCTTC. Translating it yields CASSSGQGRSRSSYNEQFF. This chain connects TRBV7-3 to TRBJ2-1, with 8 nucleotides matching TRBD1. Germline loops: CDR1 SGHTA, CDR2 FQGTGA. The trim removed 4 bases at V and 0 bases at J, leaving 14 bases unmatched. The CDR3 has 19 amino acids.

In nucleotides, the CDR3 is TGTGCCACCAGTTTCCGGGGGAACACTGAAGCTTTCTTT. It yields the protein CATSFRGNTEAFF. The rearrangement joins TRBV24-1 to TRBJ1-1, with no clear D. V shed 6 bases and J shed 1 base, with 8 bases lying between them. This CDR3 has 13 amino acids. The germline V gene encodes CDR1 KGHDR and CDR2 SFDVKD.

This chain links TRBV30 with TRBJ2-6; D ambiguous. V lost 2 bases and J 0 bases, leaving 11 bases between the germline ends. The germline CDR1 and CDR2 sequences are GTSNPN and SVGIG (reference sequence). CDR3 length equals 16 residues. CDR3 DNA sequence: TGTGCCTGGAGTAATATTGGGGTCTCTGGGGCCAACGTCCTGACTTTC. This codes for CAWSNIGVSGANVLTF.

The chain joins TRBV6-2 or TRBV6-3 to TRBJ2-5; D not certain. Per germline, CDR1 MNHEY and CDR2 SVGEGT. V dropped 3 bases and J dropped 2 bases, with 13 bases sitting between them. This CDR3 has 15 residues. CDR3 sequence (DNA): TGTGCCAGCAGTTATAAGGCCAGCCTGCAAGAGACCCAGTACTTC. Protein product: CASSYKASLQETQYF.

V gene TRBV6-5 combines with J gene TRBJ1-4, with D unclear. The CDR3 contains 13 residues. V dropped 11 bases and J dropped 1 base, with 11 bases sitting between them. CDR1 is MNHEY and CDR2 is SVGAGI in the germline V gene. CDR3 in amino acids: CAVGWQTNEKLFF. The CDR3 DNA reads TGTGCCGTAGGGTGGCAAACTAATGAAAAACTGTTTTTT.

This clonotype was detected once. The chain carries TRBV12-3 or TRBV12-4 and TRBJ1-2; D gene unclear. V lost 6 bases and J 1 base, leaving 12 bases between the germline ends. This CDR3 is built from 14 residues. CDR3 sequence (DNA): TGTGCCAGCAGAAAGCGGAGGGTTAACTATGGCTACACCTTC. Encoded protein: CASRKRRVNYGYTF.

V gene TRBV12-3 or TRBV12-4 combines with J gene TRBJ2-5; 8 positions agree with TRBD2. The length of the CDR3 is 14 residues. V lost 5 bases to trimming and J lost 5 bases; unmatched junction nucleotides: 7. CDR3 residues: CASSVLERGETQYF. The DNA for the CDR3 is TGTGCCAGCAGTGTATTGGAGCGGGGGGAGACCCAGTACTTC.

This clonotype has a count of ten or more. This chain joins TRBV4-1 and TRBJ2-5; maybe TRBD1 (5 bases). The CDR3 is 13 amino acids. Germline lookup yields CDR1 MGHRA and CDR2 YSYEKL. V was shortened by 3 bases and J by 5 bases, with 10 bases between the two germline ends. The CDR3 region is CASSQAQVETQYF. CDR3 DNA: TGCGCCAGCAGCCAGGCACAGGTTGAGACCCAGTACTTC.

This rearrangement joins TRBV12-3 or TRBV12-4 to TRBJ2-3; 11 bases are a match to TRBD2. Unmatched junction bases numbered 21, after V lost 6 bases and J lost 4 bases. This CDR3 comprises 20 residues. CDR3 in DNA: TGTGCCAGCAGCCCAACTTGGCTTCCCCAAACTAGCGGGGGAGCAGATACGCAGTATTTT. As protein: CASSPTWLPQTSGGADTQYF.

This clonotype was picked up one time. This chain joins TRBV7-9 and TRBJ2-1; 8 bases line up with TRBD2. The CDR3 has 16 amino acids. With V trimmed by 7 bases and J by 6 bases, 14 bases remained unmatched. Germline-derived CDR1 and CDR2 are SEHNR and FQNEAQ (reference sequence). The CDR3 nucleotides read TGTGCCAGCACCTCGACGAGCGGGAGTAAGGTCAATGAGCAGTTCTTC. Amino acid sequence: CASTSTSGSKVNEQFF.

The chain combines TRBV2 with TRBJ2-5; no firm D call. Matching the DNA end better, TRBJ2-7 makes the J call doubtful. This CDR3 spans 14 amino acids. In germline, CDR1 is SNHLY, CDR2 FYNNEI. The CDR3 DNA sequence: TGTGCCAGCCTCCAACAAGGGATGTTCGACGAGCAGTACTTC. Translating gives CASLQQGMFDEQYF.

The rearrangement joins TRBV5-1 to TRBJ2-6; TRBD2 might be the D (5 bases). The CDR3 length is 16 residues. V lost 1 base to trimming and J lost 3 bases, with 11 bases between them. Germline CDR1 and CDR2: SGHRS and YFSETQ. CDR3: CASSLRWELGANVLTF. CDR3 sequence (DNA): TGCGCCAGCAGCTTGAGATGGGAGCTTGGGGCCAACGTCCTGACTTTC.

This chain joins TRBV9 and TRBJ1-2; D unresolved. V gave up 3 bases and J gave up 5 bases, with 11 bases separating them. This CDR3 contains 13 residues. Germline V gene lookup returns CDR1 SGDLS and CDR2 YYNGEE. CDR3 sequence: CASSGGVRYGYTF. DNA for the CDR3: TGTGCCAGCAGCGGCGGAGTACGGTATGGCTACACCTTC.

The CDR3 loop reads CSARDGRGRTEAFF. The CDR3 bases are TGCAGTGCTAGAGACGGCAGGGGAAGAACTGAAGCTTTCTTT. The rearrangement uses TRBV20-1 and TRBJ1-1; D is perhaps TRBD1 (6 bases). The CDR3 consists of 14 residues. Germline V gene sequence: CDR1 DFQATT, CDR2 SNEGSKA (reference sequence). Deletions cut 0 bases from V and 5 bases from J, with 13 bases between.